Here is one T cell receptor beta chain with its context. This clonotype was recorded a few times. Its binding antigen is unknown. It has no much larger one-base neighbor in the sample; base qualities were not kept. The data stem from a study (dated by TCRdb to 2013 to 2016). Regarding the complete study: The study set out to test whether tumor-infiltrating Tregs in breast cancer get recruited from blood Tregs or are instead converted in situ from other CD4+ T cell subsets.

Study-wide conclusions, independent of this receptor: Validation in the larger cohort was restricted to a single TCR beta V-J rearrangement rather than whole repertoires. Tumor-infiltrating Treg TCR alpha and beta sequences overlapped most with tumor naive CD4+ T cells, then with blood naive CD4+ T cells. Tumor memory CD4+ T cell TCR gene usage clustered with blood and lymph node memory CD4+ cells and lymph node naive CD4+ cells.

Amplification of full-length TCR variable regions was done by 5' RACE PCR using constant-region reverse primers, and this step was followed by semi-nested PCR with Nested Universal Primer A. Using the ReliaPrep RNA Cell Miniprep System, total RNA was extracted, and the SMARTer RACE 5'/3' Kit was then used to reverse transcribe the RNA into 5'RACE-ready cDNA. An Illumina MiSeq was used to sequence the full-length TCR alpha and beta libraries, which had been barcoded with multiplex adaptors. The published analysis was carried out like this. For each of nine subset-tissue groups, sequencing data from the five patients were pooled, and the groups were then compared using unsupervised clustering of TCR gene usage. The Morisita-Horn index, with shared sequences weighted by their contribution to each repertoire, was used to calculate repertoire similarity. TCRdb's own reprocessing of the public reads used fastp at Q25 and MiXCR and kept productive beta chains. Duplicate CDR3 protein sequences are folded into a single record with the most common DNA and genes. TCRdb's processing, not the study's, gives the V and J calls here. The sample has approximately 12,000 distinct CDR3 sequences on record, 45% to 50% of them singletons. The biggest ten clones account for around 11% of the sample.

The Miltenyi Naive CD4+ T Cell Isolation kit was used to purify naive CD4+ T cells, and Tregs were depleted with CD25 microbeads. Tregs, naive and memory CD4+ T cells from tumor, blood and ipsilateral draining lymph nodes of about five breast cancer patients underwent full-length TCR alpha and beta sequencing. Tumor tissue and lymph nodes obtained by ipsilateral axillary dissection were perfused with PBS, cut into small pieces and digested using collagenase I and hyaluronidase. A purity exceeding 90% was confirmed by FACS for the sorted cell populations. The CDR3 goes from the cysteine to the phenylalanine over 12 residues. The CDR3 DNA has 36 bases and is translated from base 1. V lost 3 bases and J lost 2 bases; the stretch between them is 5 bases long. The germline V gene (reference sequence) yields DFQATT for CDR1 and SNEGSKA for CDR2.

The origin of this receptor is a female donor with breast cancer. The chain is encoded by TRBV20-1 joined to TRBJ1-5, with no confidently assigned D gene. Sequencing was carried out using tumor-infiltrating naive CD4+ T cells sorted from the breast tumor. What this sample's cell subset or site label stands for: naive CD4+ T cells, CD4+CD45RA+CD25-. The DNA sequence is as follows: TGCAGTGCTAGGGCTGGCAATCAGCCCCAGCATTTT. Its amino acids are CSARAGNQPQHF.